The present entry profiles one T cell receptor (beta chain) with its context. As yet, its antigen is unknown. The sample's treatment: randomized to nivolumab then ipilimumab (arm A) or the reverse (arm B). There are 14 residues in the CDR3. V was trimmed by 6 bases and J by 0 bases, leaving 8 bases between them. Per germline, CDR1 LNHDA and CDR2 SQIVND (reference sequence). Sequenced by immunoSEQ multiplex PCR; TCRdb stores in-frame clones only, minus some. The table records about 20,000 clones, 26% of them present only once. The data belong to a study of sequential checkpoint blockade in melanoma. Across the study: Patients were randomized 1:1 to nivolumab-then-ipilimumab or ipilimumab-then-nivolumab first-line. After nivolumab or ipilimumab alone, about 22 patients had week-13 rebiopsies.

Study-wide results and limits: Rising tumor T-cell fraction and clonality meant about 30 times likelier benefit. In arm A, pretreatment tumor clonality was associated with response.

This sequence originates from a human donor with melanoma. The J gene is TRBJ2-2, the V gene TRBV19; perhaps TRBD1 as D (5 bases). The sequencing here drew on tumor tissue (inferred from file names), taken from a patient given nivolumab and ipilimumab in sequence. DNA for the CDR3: TGTGCCAGTAGGACAGAAACGAACACCGGGGAGCTGTTTTTT. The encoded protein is CASRTETNTGELFF.